Listed below are T cell receptor beta chains from one sample, sequenced in a study of cytomegalovirus exposure and HLA in healthy donors. Measured with immunoSEQ multiplex PCR; TCRdb has only the in-frame clones, and not every one. The table records around 170,000 clones, 75% to 85% of them present only once. Sequencing used PBMCs. The origin of the receptors is a woman between 18 and 29 years old in good health and CMV-seronegative. The CDR3 runs from the conserved cysteine through the conserved F or W. D genes are given only for firm matches. Only part of the rows carry a size: once, few, many, or a class if the clone is expanded.

j_call clone_size d_call v_call cdr3_nt cdr3_aa
TRBJ1-3 - - TRBV19 TGTGCCAGTAGTACGAACCGACAGATCTCTGGAAACACCATATATTTT CASSTNRQISGNTIYF
TRBJ1-2 once TRBD1 TRBV2 TGTGCCAGCAAAGAGGGACAGTTCTATGGCTACACCTTC CASKEGQFYGYTF
TRBJ1-4 - - TRBV4-1 TGCGCCAGCAGCCAAGATGGGGGGGCAGGTGAAAAACTGTTTTTT CASSQDGGAGEKLFF
TRBJ1-6 - - TRBV18 TGTGCCAGCTGGAGGGGAGGAAATAATTCACCCCTCCACTTT CASWRGGNNSPLHF
TRBJ1-2 - - TRBV10-2 TGCGCCAGCAGTCTAGACGGGGTGGACTATGGCTACACCTTC CASSLDGVDYGYTF
TRBJ2-7 once TRBD2 TRBV5-1 TGCGCCAGCAGCTCCGGACTAGCGGGCACCTACGAGCAGTACTTC CASSSGLAGTYEQYF
TRBJ1-1 - - TRBV16 TGTGCCAGCAGCCAATCCCGCAGGGCCGCCACTGAAGCTTTCTTT CASSQSRRAATEAFF
TRBJ1-5 - - TRBV19 TGTGCCAGTAGTCCGAGAGGCGGCAGCCGCATGGGCAATCAGCCCCAGCATTTT CASSPRGGSRMGNQPQHF
TRBJ1-1 few - TRBV11-3 TGTGCCTCCAGCGGCGGTACTGAAGCTTTCTTT CASSGGTEAFF
TRBJ1-2 - - TRBV9 TGTGCCAGCAGCGTAGAGGGGAGGTACGGCTACACCTTC CASSVEGRYGYTF
TRBJ2-7 - TRBD1 TRBV29-1 TGCAGCGTTGTTTGGGACAGGGGAATTTACGAGCAGTACTTC CSVVWDRGIYEQYF
TRBJ2-3 - - TRBV9 TGTGCCAGCAGCGTAGGGACAGGCACAGATACGCAGTATTTT CASSVGTGTDTQYF
TRBJ2-3 - - TRBV5-1 TGCGCCAGCAGCTCCGGGAGCACAGATACGCAGTATTTT CASSSGSTDTQYF
TRBJ1-4 - TRBD1 TRBV7-2 TGTGCCAGCTGCCCGGGACAGGGGTTTGAAAAACTGTTTTTT CASCPGQGFEKLFF
TRBJ2-5 - TRBD2 TRBV9 TGTGCCAGCAGCCCAGGACTAGCGCAAAACCTCCAAGAGACCCAGTACTTC CASSPGLAQNLQETQYF
TRBJ2-7 - - TRBV19 TGTGCCAGTAGCCGAACCCTCGACAGAATGAGGCAGTACTTC CASSRTLDRMRQYF
TRBJ2-1 - TRBD1 TRBV6-6 TGTGCCAGCAAACCCACAGGGGGCGCGGACAATGAGCAGTTCTTC CASKPTGGADNEQFF
TRBJ2-5 few TRBD1 TRBV6-5 TGTGCCAGCTTCCGGGACAGGGGACGCCAAGAGACCCAGTACTTC CASFRDRGRQETQYF
TRBJ2-3 - - TRBV7-2 TGTGCCAGCAGCTTAGGTCCCGCAGGGAGCACAGATACGCAGTATTTT CASSLGPAGSTDTQYF
TRBJ2-4 few - TRBV19 TGTGCCAGTAGTACACAGTTGCTAGCCAAAAACATTCAGTACTTC CASSTQLLAKNIQYF
TRBJ2-1 - TRBD1 TRBV27 TGTGCCAGCAGTTCGGGACAGGGGTGGAATGAGCAGTTCTTC CASSSGQGWNEQFF
TRBJ2-3 - TRBD2 TRBV4-2 TGTGCCAGCAGCCCGGGGGGGGACGCGCGGGGGGGGTTCACAGATACGCAGTATTTT CASSPGGDARGGFTDTQYF
TRBJ1-1 - - TRBV5-1 TGCGCCAGCAGCTTTTCAAGAGACACTGAAGCTTTCTTT CASSFSRDTEAFF
TRBJ2-5 - - TRBV4-2 TGTGCCAGCAGCCAAGGGGACTCGACGGAGACCCAGTACTTC CASSQGDSTETQYF
TRBJ2-5 - TRBD2 TRBV10-2 TGCGCCAGCAGGCGGTGGCAGGGTGCGGGGGGGAACCAAGAGACCCAGTACTTC CASRRWQGAGGNQETQYF
TRBJ1-1 - - TRBV21-1 TGTGCCAGCAGCAAAGGGACAGGGAACACTGAAGCTTTCTTT CASSKGTGNTEAFF
TRBJ2-7 - - TRBV7-9 TGTGCCAGCAGCTTAGAACTCTACGAGCAGTACTTC CASSLELYEQYF
TRBJ1-5 - - TRBV6-6 TGTGCCAGCGGTTCGAGGGGACAAGGGCACAATCAGCCCCAGCATTTT CASGSRGQGHNQPQHF
TRBJ2-7 - TRBD1 TRBV6-1 TGTGCCAGCAGAGCCCACAGGGGTGGGCCCGGGGAGCAGTACTTC CASRAHRGGPGEQYF
TRBJ1-6 once TRBD1 TRBV10-3 TGTGCCATCAGCTTGGGACAGAGTAATTCACCCCTCCACTTT CAISLGQSNSPLHF
TRBJ1-2 - - TRBV29-1 TGCAGCGTTGAACTAGGTCTAAGGGGGTATGGCTACACCTTC CSVELGLRGYGYTF
TRBJ2-1 - - TRBV4-1 TGCGCCAGCAGCCCGAGCACTAGCCAGGGTGAGCAGTTCTTC CASSPSTSQGEQFF
TRBJ1-4 - TRBD1 TRBV6-6 TGTGCCAGCAGCTCCCCAGGGGGTAGAGATGAAAAACTGTTTTTT CASSSPGGRDEKLFF
TRBJ2-3 - TRBD2 TRBV7-8 TGTGCCAGCAGCTTACTAGCGGGAGAATTCACAGATACGCAGTATTTT CASSLLAGEFTDTQYF
TRBJ2-7 - - TRBV5-1 TGCGCCAGCAGCTTGGATCCGGTTTCCTACGAGCAGTACTTC CASSLDPVSYEQYF
TRBJ2-6 - TRBD2 TRBV27 TGTGCCAGCAGTTCCCGACTAGCGGGGGCCAACGTCCTGACTTTC CASSSRLAGANVLTF
TRBJ1-2 - - TRBV2 TGTGCCAGCAGTGAAGATCCAGGGCGTTCAGGTGGCTACACCTTC CASSEDPGRSGGYTF
TRBJ2-2 - - TRBV5-4 TGTGCCAGCAGCTTGGTACGGGGAGAGGCCGGGGAGCTGTTTTTT CASSLVRGEAGELFF
TRBJ1-5 - TRBD1 TRBV30 TGTGCCTGGGGCACAGGGGGCAATCAGCCCCAGCATTTT CAWGTGGNQPQHF
TRBJ1-5 - - TRBV11-2 TGTGCCAGCAGCCCCCAGGGTATACCTAGTCAGCCCCAGCATTTT CASSPQGIPSQPQHF
TRBJ2-1 - TRBD1 TRBV28 TGTGCCAGCAGTTTGGGGACAGATATTTACAATGAGCAGTTCTTC CASSLGTDIYNEQFF
TRBJ2-7 - TRBD2 TRBV6-6 TGTGCCAGCAGTTATTCCGGGACTAGCGGATACGAGCAGTACTTC CASSYSGTSGYEQYF
TRBJ2-7 - - TRBV7-9 TGTGCCAGCAGCTTAGTAGGGGCCGAGCAGTACTTC CASSLVGAEQYF
TRBJ2-2 - - TRBV11-2 TGTGCCAGCAGCTTAGTTCCAGGGGTGGCGAACACCGGGGAGCTGTTTTTT CASSLVPGVANTGELFF
TRBJ2-3 - TRBD2 TRBV10-2 TGCGCCAGCAGTGAGTCGAACCTAGCGGGGGGGCCCGTCCCAGTTACGCAGTATTTT CASSESNLAGGPVPVTQYF
TRBJ1-5 - - TRBV5-1 TGCGCCAGCAGCCCTGGCGGGGGAAACAATCAGCCCCAGCATTTT CASSPGGGNNQPQHF